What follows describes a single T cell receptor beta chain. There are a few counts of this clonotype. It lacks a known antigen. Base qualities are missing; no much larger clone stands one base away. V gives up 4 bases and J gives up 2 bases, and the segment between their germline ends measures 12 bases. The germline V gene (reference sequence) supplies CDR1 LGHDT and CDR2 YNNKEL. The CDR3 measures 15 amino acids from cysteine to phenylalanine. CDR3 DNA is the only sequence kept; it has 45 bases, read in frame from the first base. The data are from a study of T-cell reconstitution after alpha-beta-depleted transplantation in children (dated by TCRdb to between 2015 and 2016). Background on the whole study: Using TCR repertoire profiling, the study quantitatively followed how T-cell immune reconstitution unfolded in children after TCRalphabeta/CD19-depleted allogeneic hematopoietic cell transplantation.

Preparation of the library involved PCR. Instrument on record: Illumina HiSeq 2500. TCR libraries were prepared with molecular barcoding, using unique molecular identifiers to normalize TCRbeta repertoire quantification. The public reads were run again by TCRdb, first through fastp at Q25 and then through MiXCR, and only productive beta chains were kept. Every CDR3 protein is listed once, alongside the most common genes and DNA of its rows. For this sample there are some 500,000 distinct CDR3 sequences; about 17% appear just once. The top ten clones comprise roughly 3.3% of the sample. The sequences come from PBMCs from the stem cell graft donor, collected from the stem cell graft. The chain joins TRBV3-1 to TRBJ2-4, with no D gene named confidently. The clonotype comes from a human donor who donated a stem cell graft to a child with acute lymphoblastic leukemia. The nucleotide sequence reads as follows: TGTGCCAGCAGCCTCCTGACCGGGTCCAAAAACATTCAGTACTTC. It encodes CASSLLTGSKNIQYF.